This T cell receptor beta chain originates from a study of cytomegalovirus exposure and HLA in healthy donors. PCR primers comprised 60 Vbeta and 13 Jbeta primers. Profiling relied on immunoSEQ multiplex PCR, and the TCRdb table lists in-frame clones only, not all of them. The repertoire consists of about 110,000 clones, with 65% to 80% occurring once and the leading ten covering 5.6%. This CDR3 is built from 18 residues. Losses at the gene ends were 0 bases for V and 2 bases for J; bases not matched to a gene: 9. The V gene's germline CDR1 is SGHKS and CDR2 YYEKEE (reference sequence). The rearrangement uses TRBV5-5 and TRBJ2-2; 8 bases map to TRBD1. The sample taken for sequencing was PBMCs. This receptor was identified in a male donor in good health and CMV-seronegative. CDR3 sequence (DNA): TGTGCCAGCAGCTTGGCCATGTTATCAGGGGGCAACACCGGGGAGCTGTTTTTT. Translation: CASSLAMLSGGNTGELFF.